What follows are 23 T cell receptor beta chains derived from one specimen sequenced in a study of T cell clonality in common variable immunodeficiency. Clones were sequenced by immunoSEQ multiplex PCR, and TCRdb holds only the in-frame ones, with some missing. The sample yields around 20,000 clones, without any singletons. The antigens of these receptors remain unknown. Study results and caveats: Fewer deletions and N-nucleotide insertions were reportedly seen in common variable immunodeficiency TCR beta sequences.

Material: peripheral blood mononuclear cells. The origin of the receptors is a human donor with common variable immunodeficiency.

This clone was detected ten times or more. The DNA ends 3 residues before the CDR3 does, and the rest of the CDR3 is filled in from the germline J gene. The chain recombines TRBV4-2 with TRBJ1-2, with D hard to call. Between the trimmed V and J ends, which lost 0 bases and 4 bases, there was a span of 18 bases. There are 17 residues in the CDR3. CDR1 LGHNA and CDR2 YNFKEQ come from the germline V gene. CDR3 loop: CASSQEGNGVPTYGYTF. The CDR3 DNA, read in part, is TGTGCCAGCAGCCAAGAGGGGAACGGGGTCCCCACCTATGGC.

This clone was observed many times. The CDR3 bases that were read are TGTGCCAGCAGAGAACCGGGACAGTCTGACTACGAG. It specifies CASREPGQSDYE. The entire CDR3 sequence reads CASREPGQSDYEQYF. The rearrangement uses TRBV7-9 and TRBJ2-7; 7 bases map to TRBD1. The read ends 3 residues shy of where the CDR3 ends; the end is completed using the germline J gene. This CDR3 contains 15 residues. V gave up 6 bases and J gave up 3 bases; unmatched junction bases: 11. Germline V gene sequence: CDR1 SEHNR, CDR2 FQNEAQ (reference sequence).

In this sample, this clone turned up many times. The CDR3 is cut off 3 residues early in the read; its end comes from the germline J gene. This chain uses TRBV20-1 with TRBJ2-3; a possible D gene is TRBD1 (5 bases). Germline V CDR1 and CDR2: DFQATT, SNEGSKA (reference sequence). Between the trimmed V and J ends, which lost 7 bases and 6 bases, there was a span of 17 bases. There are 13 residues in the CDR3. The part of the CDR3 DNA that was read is TGCAGTGGTTCCCCCCAGGGTCCGGATACG. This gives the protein CSGSPQGPDT. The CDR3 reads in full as CSGSPQGPDTQYF.

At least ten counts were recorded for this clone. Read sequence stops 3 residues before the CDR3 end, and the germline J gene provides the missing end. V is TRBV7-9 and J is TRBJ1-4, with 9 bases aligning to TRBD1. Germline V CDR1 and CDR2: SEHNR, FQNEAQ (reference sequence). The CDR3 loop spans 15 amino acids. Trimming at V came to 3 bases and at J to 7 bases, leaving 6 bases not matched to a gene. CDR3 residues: CASSFTGGAGEKLFF. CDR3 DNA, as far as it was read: TGTGCCAGCAGCTTCACAGGGGGCGCGGGTGAAAAA.

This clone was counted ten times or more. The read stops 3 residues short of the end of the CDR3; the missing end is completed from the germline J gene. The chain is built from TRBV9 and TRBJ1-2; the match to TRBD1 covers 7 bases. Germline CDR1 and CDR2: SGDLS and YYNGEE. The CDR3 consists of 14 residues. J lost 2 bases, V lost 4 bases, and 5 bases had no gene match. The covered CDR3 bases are TGTGCCAGCAGCACCCAGGGGGTAAACTATGGC. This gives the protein CASSTQGVNYG. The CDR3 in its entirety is CASSTQGVNYGYTF.

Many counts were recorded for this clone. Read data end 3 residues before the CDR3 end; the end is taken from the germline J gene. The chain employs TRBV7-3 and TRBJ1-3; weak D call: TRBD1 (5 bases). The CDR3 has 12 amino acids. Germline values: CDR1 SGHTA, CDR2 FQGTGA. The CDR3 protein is CASSLSGGTIYF. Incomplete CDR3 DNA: TGTGCCAGCAGCTTATCGGGGGGAACC.

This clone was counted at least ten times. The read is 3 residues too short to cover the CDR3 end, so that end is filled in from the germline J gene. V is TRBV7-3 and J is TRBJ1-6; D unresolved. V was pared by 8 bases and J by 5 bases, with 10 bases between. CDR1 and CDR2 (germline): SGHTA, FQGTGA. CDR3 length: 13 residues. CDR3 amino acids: CASSTENNSPLHF. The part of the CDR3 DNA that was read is TGTGCCAGCTCAACAGAAAATAATTCACCC.

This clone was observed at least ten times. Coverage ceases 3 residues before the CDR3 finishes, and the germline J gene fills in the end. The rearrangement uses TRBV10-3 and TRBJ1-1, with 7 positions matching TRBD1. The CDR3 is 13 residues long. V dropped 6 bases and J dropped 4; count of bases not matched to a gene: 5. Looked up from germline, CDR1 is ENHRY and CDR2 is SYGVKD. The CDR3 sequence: CAIRPTGVTEAFF. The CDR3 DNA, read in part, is TGTGCCATCAGGCCTACAGGGGTCACTGAA.

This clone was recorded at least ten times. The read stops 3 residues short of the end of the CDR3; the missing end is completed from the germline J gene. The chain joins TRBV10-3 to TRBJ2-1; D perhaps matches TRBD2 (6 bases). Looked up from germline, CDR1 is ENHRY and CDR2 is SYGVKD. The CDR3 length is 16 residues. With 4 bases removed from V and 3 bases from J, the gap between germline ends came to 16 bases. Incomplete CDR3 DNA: TGTGCCATCAGTGGGCCGGGACCGGGGGTCTACAATGAG. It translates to CAISGPGPGVYNE. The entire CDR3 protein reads CAISGPGPGVYNEQFF.

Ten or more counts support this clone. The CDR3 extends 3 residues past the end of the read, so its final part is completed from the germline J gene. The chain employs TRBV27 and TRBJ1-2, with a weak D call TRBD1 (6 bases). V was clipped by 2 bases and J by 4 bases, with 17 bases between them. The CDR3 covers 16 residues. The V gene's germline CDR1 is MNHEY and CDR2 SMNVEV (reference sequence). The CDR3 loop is CASSLLGTPGGYGYTF. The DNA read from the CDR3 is TGTGCCAGCAGTTTACTCGGGACACCAGGAGGCTATGGC.

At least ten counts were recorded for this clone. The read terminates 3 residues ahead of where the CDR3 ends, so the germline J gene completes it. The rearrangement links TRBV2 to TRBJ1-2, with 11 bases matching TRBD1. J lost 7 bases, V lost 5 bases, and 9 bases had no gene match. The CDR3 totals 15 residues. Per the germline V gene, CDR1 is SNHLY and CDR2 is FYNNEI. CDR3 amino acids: CASSTVRTGGFGYTF. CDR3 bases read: TGTGCCAGCAGTACAGTAAGGACAGGGGGCTTTGGC.

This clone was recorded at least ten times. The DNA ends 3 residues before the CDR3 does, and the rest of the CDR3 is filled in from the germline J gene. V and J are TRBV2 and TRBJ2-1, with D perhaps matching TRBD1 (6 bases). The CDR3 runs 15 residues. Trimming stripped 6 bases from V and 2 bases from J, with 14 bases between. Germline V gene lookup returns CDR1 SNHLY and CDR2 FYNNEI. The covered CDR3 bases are TGTGCCAGCAGGGTACAGGGTAGTCCCTACAATGAG. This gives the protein CASRVQGSPYNE. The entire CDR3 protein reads CASRVQGSPYNEQFF.

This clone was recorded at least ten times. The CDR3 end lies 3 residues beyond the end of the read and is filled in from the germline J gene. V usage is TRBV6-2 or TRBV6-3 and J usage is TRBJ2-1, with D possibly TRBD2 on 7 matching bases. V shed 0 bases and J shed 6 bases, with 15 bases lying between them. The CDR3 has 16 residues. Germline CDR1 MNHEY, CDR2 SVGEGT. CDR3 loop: CASSYSKAGATNEQFF. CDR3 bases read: TGTGCCAGCAGTTACTCGAAGGCGGGGGCCACCAATGAG.

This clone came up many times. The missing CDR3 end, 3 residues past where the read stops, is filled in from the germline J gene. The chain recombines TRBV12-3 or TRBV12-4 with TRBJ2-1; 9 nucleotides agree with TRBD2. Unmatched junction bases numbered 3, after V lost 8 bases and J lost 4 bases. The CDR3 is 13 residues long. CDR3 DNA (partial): TGTGCCAGCGTAGCGGGGGAATACAATGAG. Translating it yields CASVAGEYNE. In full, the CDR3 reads CASVAGEYNEQFF.

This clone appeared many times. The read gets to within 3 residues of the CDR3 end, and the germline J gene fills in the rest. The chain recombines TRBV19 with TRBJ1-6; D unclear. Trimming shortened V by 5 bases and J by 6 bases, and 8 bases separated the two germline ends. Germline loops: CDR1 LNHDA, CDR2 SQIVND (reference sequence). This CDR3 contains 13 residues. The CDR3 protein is CASSPHSNSPLHF. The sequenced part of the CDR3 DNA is TGTGCCAGTAGTCCTCACAGTAATTCACCC.

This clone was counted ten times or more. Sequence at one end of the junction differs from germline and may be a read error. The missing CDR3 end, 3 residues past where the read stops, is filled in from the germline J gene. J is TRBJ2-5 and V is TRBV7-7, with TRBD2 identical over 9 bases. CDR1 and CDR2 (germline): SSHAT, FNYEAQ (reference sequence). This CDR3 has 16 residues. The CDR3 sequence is CASSPMRGGFQETQYF. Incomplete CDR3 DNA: TGTGCTAGCAGTCCAATGCGGGGGGGATTTCAAGAGACC.

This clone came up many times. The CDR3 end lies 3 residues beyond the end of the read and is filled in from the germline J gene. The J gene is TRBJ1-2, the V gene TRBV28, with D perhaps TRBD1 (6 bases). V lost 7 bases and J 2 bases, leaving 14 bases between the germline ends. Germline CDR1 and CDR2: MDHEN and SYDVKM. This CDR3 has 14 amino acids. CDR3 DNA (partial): TGTGCCAGCACATTTAAGAGGGGGAACTATGGC. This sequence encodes CASTFKRGNYG. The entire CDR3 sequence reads CASTFKRGNYGYTF.

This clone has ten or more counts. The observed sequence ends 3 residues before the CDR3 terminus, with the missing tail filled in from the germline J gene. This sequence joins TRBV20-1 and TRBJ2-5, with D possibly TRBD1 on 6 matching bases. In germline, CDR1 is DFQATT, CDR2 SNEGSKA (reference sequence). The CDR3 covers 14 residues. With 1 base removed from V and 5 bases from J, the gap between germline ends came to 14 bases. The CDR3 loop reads CSARVEGGWETQYF. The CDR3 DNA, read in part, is TGCAGTGCTAGAGTGGAAGGGGGTTGGGAGACC.

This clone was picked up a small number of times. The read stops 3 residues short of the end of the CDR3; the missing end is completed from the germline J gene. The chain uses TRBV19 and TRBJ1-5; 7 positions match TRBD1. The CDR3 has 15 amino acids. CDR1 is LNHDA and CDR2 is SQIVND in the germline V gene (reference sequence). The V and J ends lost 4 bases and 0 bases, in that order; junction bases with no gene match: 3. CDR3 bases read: TGTGCCAGTAGTAGGGGACAGAGTAGCAATCAGCCC. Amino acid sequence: CASSRGQSSNQP. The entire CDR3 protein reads CASSRGQSSNQPQHF. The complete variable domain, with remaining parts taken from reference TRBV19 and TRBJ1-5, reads DGGITQSPKYLFRKEGQNVTLSCEQNLNHDAMYWYRQDPGQGLRLIYYSQIVNDFQKGDIAEGYSVSREKKESFPLTVTSAQKNPTAFYLCASSRGQSSNQPQHFGDGTRLSIL.

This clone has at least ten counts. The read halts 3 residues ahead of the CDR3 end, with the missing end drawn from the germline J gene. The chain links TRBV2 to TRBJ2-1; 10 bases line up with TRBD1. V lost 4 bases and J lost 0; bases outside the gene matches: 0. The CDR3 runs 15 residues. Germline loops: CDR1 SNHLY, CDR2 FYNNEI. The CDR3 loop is CASSGDRGSYNEQFF. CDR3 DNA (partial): TGTGCCAGCAGTGGGGACAGGGGCTCCTACAATGAG. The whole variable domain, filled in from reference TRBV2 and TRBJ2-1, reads EPEVTQTPSHQVTQMGQEVILRCVPISNHLYFYWYRQILGQKVEFLVSFYNNEISEKSEIFDDQFSVERPDGSNFTLKIRSTKLEDSAMYFCASSGDRGSYNEQFFGPGTRLTVL.

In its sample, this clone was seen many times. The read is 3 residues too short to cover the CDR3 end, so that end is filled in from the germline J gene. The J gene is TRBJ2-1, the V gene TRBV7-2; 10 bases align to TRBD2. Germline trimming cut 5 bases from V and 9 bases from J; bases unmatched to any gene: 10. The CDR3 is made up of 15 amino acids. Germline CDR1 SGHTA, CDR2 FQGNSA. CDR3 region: CASSKGLAVAREQFF. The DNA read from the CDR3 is TGTGCCAGCAGCAAAGGACTAGCGGTGGCCCGTGAG.

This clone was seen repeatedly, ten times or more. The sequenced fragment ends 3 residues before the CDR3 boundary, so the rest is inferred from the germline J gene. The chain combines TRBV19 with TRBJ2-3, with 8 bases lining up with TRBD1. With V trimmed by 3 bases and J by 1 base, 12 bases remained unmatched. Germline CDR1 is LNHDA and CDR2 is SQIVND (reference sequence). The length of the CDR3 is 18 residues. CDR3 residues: CASSMGPMTGARTDTQYF. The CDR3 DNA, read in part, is TGTGCCAGTAGTATGGGCCCTATGACAGGGGCCCGCACAGATACG. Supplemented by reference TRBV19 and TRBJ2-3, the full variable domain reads DGGITQSPKYLFRKEGQNVTLSCEQNLNHDAMYWYRQDPGQGLRLIYYSQIVNDFQKGDIAEGYSVSREKKESFPLTVTSAQKNPTAFYLCASSMGPMTGARTDTQYFGPGTRLTVL.

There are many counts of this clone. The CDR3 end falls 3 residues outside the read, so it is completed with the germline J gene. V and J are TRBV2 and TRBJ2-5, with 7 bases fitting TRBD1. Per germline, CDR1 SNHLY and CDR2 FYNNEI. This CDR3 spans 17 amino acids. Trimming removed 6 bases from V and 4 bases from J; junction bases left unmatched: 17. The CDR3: CASRSLAFEGAGETQYF. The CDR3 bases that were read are TGTGCCAGCAGGTCCTTAGCGTTTGAGGGGGCGGGAGAGACC.